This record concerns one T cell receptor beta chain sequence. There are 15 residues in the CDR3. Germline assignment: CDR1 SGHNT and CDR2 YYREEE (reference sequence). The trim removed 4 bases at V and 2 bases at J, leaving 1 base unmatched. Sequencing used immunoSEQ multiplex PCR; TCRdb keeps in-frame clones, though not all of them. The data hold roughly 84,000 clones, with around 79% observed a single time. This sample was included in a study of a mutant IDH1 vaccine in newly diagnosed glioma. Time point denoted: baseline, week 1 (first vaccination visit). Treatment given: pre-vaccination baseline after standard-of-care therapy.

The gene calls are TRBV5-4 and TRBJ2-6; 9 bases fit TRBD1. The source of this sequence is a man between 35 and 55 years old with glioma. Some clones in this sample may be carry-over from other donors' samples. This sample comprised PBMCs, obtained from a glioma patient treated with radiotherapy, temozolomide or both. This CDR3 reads CASSRTGAGANVLTF. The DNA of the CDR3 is TGTGCCAGCAGCAGGACAGGGGCTGGGGCCAACGTCCTGACTTTC.